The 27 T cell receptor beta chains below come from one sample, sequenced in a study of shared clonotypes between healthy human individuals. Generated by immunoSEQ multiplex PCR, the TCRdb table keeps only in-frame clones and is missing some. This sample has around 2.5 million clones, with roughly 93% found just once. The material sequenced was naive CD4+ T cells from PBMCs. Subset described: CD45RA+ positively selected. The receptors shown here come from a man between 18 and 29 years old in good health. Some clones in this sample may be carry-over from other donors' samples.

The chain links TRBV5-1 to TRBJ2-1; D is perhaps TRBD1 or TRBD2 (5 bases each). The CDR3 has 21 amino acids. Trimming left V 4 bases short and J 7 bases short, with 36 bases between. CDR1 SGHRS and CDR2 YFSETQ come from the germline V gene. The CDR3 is CASSRDRGIRIPPGFGNEQFF. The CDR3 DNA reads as TGCGCCAGCAGCCGGGATCGGGGCATAAGGATACCACCTGGCTTCGGGAATGAGCAGTTCTTC.

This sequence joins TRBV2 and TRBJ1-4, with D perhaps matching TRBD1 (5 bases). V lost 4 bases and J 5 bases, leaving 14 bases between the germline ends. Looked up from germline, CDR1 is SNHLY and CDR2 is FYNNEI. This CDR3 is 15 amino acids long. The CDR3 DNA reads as TGTGCCAGCAGTGGTACAGGTCGAGTCAATGAAAAACTGTTTTTT. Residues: CASSGTGRVNEKLFF.

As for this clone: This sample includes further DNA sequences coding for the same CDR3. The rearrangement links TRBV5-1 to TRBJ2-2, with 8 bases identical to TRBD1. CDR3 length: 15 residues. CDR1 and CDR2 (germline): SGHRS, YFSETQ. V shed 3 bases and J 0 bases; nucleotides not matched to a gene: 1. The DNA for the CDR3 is TGCGCCAGCAGCTCCAGGGGGCCGAACACCGGGGAGCTGTTTTTT. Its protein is CASSSRGPNTGELFF.

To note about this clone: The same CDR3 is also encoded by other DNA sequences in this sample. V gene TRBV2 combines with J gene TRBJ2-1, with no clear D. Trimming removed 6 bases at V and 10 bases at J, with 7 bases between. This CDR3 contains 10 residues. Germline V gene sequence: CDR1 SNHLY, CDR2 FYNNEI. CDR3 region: CASRENEQFF. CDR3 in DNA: TGTGCCAGCAGGGAGAACGAGCAGTTCTTC.

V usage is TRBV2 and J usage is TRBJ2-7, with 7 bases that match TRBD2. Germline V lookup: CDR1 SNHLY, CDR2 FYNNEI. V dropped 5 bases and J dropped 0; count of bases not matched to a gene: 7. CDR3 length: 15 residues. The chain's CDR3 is CASSRSGVSSYEQYF. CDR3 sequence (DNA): TGTGCCAGCAGTAGGAGCGGGGTAAGCTCCTACGAGCAGTACTTC.

The CDR3 nucleotides read TGTGCCAGCAAGAACAGGGTCCCCTACGAGCAGTACTTC. Its translation: CASKNRVPYEQYF. This chain uses TRBV28 with TRBJ2-7; TRBD1 might be the D (6 bases). The CDR3 contains 13 residues. Trimming shortened V by 7 bases and J by 2 bases, and 12 bases separated the two germline ends. The germline V gene encodes CDR1 MDHEN and CDR2 SYDVKM.

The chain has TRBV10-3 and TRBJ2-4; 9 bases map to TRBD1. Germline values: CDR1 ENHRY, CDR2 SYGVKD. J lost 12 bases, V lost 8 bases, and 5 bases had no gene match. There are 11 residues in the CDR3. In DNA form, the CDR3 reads TGTGCCATCGGGGACAGGGTGGCTCAGTACTTC. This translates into CAIGDRVAQYF.

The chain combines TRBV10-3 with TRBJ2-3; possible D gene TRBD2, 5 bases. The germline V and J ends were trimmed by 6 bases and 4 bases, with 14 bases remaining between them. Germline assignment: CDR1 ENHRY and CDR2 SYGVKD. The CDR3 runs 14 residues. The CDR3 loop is CAISPGLSSDTQYF. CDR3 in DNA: TGTGCCATCAGCCCGGGGTTAAGTTCAGATACGCAGTATTTT.

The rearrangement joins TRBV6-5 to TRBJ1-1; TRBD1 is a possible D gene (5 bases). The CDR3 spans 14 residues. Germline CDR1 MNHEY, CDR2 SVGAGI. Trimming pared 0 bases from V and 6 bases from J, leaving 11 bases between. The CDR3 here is CASSYSTGAAEAFF. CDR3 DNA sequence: TGTGCCAGCAGTTACTCGACCGGGGCGGCTGAAGCTTTCTTT.

The CDR3 DNA reads TGTGCCAGCAGCAGACAAATGAACACCGGGGAGCTGTTTTTT. Translating it yields CASSRQMNTGELFF. This sequence joins TRBV7-2 and TRBJ2-2; D not certain. V was pared by 5 bases and J by 1 base, with 8 bases between. The CDR3 totals 14 residues. Germline CDR1 and CDR2: SGHTA and FQGNSA.

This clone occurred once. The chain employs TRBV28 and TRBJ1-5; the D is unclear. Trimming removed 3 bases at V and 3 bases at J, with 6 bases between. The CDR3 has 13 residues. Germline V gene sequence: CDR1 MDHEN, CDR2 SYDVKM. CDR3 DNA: TGTGCCAGCAGTTTGACCTACAATCAGCCCCAGCATTTT. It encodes CASSLTYNQPQHF.

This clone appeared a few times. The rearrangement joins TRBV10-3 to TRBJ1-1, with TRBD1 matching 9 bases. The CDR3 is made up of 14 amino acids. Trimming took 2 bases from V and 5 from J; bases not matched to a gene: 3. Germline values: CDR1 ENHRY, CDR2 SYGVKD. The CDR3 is CAISEDRGFTEAFF. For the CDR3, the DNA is TGTGCCATCAGTGAGGACAGGGGGTTTACTGAAGCTTTCTTT.

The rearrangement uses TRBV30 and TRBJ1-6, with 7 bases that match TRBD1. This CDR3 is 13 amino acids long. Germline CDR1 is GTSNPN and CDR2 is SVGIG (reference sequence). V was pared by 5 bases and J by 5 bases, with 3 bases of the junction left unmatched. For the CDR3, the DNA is TGTGCCTGGGACAGGGAAGATAATTCACCCCTCCACTTT. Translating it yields CAWDREDNSPLHF.

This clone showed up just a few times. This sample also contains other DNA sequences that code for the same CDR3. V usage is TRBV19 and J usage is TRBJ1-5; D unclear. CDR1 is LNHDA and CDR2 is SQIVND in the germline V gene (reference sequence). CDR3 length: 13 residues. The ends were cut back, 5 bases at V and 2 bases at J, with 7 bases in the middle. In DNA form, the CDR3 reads TGTGCCAGTAGTCCCGGGGGCAATCAGCCCCAGCATTTT. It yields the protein CASSPGGNQPQHF.

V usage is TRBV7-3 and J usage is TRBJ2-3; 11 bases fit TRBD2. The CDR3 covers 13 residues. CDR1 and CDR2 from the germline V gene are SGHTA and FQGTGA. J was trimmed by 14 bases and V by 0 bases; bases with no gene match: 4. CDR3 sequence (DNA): TGTGCCAGCAGCTTAACGCTCACTAGCGGGAGGTATTTT. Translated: CASSLTLTSGRYF.

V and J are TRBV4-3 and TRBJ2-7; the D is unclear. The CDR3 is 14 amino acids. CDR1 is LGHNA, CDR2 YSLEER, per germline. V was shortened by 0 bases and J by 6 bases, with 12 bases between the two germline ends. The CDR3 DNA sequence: TGCGCCAGCAGCCAAGATTCCGTTACGGGCGAGCAGTACTTC. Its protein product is CASSQDSVTGEQYF.

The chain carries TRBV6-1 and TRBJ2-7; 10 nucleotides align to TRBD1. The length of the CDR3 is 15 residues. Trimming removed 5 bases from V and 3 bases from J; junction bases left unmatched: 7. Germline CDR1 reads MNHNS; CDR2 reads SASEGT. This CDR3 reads CASSRPGQGNYEQYF. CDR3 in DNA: TGTGCCAGCAGTCGTCCGGGACAGGGGAACTACGAGCAGTACTTC.

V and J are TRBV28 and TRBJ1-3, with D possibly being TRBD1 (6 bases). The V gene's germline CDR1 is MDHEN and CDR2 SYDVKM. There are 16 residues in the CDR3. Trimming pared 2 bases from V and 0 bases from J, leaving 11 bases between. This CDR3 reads CASSLGGAISGNTIYF. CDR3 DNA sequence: TGTGCCAGCAGTTTAGGGGGGGCTATCTCTGGAAACACCATATATTTT.

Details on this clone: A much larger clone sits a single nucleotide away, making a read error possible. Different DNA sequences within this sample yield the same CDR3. The CDR3 DNA sequence: TGCGCCAGCAGCTTGACTAGCGGGAGATACGAGCAGTACTTC. This gives the protein CASSLTSGRYEQYF. The chain has TRBV5-1 and TRBJ2-7; 11 bases agree with TRBD2. There are 14 residues in the CDR3. V dropped 1 base and J dropped 4; count of bases not matched to a gene: 1. Germline values: CDR1 SGHRS, CDR2 YFSETQ.

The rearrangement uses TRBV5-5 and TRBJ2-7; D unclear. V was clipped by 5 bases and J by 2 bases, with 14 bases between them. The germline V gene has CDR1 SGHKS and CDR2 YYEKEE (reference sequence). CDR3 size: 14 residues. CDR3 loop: CASRIGPGTYEQYF. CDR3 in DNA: TGTGCCAGCAGAATAGGGCCGGGCACCTACGAGCAGTACTTC.

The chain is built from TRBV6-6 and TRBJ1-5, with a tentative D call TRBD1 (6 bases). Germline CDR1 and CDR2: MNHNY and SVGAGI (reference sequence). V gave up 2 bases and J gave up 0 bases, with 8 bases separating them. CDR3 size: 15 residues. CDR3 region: CASSYGGLSNQPQHF. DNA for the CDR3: TGTGCCAGCAGTTACGGGGGGCTTAGCAATCAGCCCCAGCATTTT.

This chain's CDR3 is CASSPGTGGHYGYTF. The CDR3 nucleotides read TGTGCCAGCAGTCCAGGGACAGGGGGCCACTATGGCTACACCTTC. V gene TRBV28 combines with J gene TRBJ1-2; TRBD1 agrees at 12 bases. The germline gives CDR1 MDHEN, CDR2 SYDVKM. The ends lost 5 bases at V and 3 bases at J; junction bases unmatched: 4. The CDR3 loop spans 15 amino acids.

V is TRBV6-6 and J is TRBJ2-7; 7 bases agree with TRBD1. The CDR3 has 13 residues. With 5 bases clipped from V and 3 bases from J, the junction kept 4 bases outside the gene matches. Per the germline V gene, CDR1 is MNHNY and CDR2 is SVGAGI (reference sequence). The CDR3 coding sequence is TGTGCCAGCAGTGGGGGACAGCTCTACGAGCAGTACTTC. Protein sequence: CASSGGQLYEQYF.

The CDR3: CASSPWTGTAWRGYTF. CDR3 DNA: TGTGCCAGTAGTCCATGGACCGGGACAGCGTGGCGGGGCTACACCTTC. The chain couples TRBV19 to TRBJ1-2, with 7 bases aligning to TRBD1. CDR1 is LNHDA and CDR2 is SQIVND in the germline V gene (reference sequence). After removal of 5 bases from V and 8 bases from J, the junction contained 17 bases not matched to a gene. The CDR3 length is 16 residues.

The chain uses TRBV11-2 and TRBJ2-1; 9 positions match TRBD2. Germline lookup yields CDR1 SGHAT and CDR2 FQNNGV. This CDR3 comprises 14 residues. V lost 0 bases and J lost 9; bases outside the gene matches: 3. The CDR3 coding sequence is TGTGCCAGCAGCTTAGATGGGACTAGCTTTGAGCAGTTCTTC. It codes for CASSLDGTSFEQFF.

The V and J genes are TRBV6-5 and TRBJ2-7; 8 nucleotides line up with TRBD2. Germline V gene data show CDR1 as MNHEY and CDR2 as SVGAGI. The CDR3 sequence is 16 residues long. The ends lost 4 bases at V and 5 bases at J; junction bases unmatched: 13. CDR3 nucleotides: TGTGCCAGCAGTTTCAAACTAGCGGCATCCTACAACGAGCAGTACTTC. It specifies CASSFKLAASYNEQYF.

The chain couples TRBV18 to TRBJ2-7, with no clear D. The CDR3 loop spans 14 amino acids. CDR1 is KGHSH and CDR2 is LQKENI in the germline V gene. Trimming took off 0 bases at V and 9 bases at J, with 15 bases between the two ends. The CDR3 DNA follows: TGTGCCAGCTCACCACCGGCGGTCGGTTTGGTGCAGTACTTC. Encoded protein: CASSPPAVGLVQYF. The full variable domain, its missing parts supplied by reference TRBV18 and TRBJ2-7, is NAGVMQNPRHLVRRRGQEARLRCSPMKGHSHVYWYRQLPEEGLKFMVYLQKENIIDESGMPKERFSAEFPKEGPSILRIQQVVRGDSAAYFCASSPPAVGLVQYFGPGTRLTVT.